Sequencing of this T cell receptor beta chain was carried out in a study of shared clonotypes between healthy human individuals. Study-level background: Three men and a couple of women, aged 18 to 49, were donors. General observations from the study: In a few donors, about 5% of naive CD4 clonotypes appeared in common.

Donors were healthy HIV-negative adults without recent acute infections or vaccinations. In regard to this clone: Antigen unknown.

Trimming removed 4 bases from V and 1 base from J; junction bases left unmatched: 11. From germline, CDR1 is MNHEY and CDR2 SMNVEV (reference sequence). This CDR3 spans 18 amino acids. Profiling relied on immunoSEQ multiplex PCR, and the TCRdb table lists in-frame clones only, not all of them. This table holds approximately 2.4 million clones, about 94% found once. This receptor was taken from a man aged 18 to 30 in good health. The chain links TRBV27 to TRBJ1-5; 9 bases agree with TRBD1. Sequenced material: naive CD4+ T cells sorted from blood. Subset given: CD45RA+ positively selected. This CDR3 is CASSSKQGADRSNQPQHF. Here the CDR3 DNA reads TGTGCCAGCAGTTCAAAACAGGGGGCGGATAGAAGCAATCAGCCCCAGCATTTT.